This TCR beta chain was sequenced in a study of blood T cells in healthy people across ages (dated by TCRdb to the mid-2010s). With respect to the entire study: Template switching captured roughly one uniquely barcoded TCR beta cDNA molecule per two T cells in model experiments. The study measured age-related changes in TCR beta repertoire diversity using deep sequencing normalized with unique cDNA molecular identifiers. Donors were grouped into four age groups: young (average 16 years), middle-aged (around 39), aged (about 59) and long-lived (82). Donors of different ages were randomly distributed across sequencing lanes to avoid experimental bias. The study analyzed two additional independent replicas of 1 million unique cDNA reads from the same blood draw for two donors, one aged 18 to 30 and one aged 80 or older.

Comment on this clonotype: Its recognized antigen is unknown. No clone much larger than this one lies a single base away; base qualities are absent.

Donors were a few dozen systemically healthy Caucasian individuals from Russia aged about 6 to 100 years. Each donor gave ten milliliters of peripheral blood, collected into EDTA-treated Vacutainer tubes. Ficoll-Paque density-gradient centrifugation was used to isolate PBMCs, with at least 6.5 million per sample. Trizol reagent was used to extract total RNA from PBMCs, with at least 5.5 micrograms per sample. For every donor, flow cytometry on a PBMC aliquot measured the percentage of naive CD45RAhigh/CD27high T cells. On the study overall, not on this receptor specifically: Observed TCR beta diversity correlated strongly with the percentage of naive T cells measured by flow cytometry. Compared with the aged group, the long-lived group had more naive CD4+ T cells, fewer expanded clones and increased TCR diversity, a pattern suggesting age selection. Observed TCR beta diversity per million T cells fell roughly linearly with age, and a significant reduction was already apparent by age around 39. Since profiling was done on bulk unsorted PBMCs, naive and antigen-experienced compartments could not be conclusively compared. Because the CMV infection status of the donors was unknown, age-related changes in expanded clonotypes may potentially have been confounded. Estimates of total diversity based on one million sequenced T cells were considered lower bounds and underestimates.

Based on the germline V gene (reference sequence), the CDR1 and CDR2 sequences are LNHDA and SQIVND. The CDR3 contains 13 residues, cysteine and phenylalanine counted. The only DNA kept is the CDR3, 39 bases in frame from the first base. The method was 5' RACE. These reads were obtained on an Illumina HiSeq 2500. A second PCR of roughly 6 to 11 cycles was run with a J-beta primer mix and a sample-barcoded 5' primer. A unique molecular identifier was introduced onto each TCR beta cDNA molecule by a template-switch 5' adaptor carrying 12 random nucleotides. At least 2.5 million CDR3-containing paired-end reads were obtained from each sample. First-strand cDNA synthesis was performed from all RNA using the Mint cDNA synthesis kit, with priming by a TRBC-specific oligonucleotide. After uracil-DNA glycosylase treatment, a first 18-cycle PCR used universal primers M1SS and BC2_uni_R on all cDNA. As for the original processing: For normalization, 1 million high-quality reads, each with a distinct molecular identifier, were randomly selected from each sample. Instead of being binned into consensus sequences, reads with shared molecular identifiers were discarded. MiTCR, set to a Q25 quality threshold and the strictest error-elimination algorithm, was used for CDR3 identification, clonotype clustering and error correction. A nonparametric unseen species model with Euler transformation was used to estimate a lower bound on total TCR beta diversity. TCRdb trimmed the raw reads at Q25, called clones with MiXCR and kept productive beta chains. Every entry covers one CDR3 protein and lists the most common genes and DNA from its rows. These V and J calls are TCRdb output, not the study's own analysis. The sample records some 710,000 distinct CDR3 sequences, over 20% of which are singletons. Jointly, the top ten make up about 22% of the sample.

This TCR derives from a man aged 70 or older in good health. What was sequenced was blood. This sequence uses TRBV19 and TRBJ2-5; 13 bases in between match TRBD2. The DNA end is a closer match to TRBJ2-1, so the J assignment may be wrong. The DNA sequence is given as TGTGCCACAGTGGGACTAGCGGGGAATGAGCAGTTCTTC. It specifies CATVGLAGNEQFF.